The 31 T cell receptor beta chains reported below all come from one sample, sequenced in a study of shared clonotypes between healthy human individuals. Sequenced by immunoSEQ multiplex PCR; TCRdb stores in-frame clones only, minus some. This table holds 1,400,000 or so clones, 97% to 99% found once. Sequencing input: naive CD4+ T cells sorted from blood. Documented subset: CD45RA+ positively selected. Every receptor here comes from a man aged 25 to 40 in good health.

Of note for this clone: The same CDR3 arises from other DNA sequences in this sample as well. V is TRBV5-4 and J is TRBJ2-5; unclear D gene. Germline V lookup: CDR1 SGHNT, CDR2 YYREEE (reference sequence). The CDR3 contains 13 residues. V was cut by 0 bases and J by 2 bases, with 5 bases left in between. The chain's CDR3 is CASSLGQQETQYF. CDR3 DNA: TGTGCCAGCAGCTTGGGTCAGCAAGAGACCCAGTACTTC.

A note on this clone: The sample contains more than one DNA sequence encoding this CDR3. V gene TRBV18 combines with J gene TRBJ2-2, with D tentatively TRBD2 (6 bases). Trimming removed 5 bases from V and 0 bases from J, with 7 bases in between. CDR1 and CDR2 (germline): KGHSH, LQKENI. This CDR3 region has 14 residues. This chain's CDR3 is CASSRLANTGELFF. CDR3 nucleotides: TGTGCCAGCTCAAGACTAGCGAACACCGGGGAGCTGTTTTTT. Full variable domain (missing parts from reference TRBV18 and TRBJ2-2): NAGVMQNPRHLVRRRGQEARLRCSPMKGHSHVYWYRQLPEEGLKFMVYLQKENIIDESGMPKERFSAEFPKEGPSILRIQQVVRGDSAAYFCASSRLANTGELFFGEGSRLTVL.

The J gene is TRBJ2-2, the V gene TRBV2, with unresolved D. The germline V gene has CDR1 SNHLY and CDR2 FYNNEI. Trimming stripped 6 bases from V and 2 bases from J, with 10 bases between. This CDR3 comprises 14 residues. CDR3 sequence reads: CASRAEPNTGELFF. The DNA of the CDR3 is TGTGCCAGCAGGGCCGAACCCAACACCGGGGAGCTGTTTTTT.

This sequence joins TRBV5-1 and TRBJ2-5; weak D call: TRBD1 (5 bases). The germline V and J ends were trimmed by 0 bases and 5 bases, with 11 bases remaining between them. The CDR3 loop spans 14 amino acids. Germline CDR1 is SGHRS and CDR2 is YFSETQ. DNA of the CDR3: TGCGCCAGCAGCTTGGCAGGGCTAGTGGAGACCCAGTACTTC. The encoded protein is CASSLAGLVETQYF.

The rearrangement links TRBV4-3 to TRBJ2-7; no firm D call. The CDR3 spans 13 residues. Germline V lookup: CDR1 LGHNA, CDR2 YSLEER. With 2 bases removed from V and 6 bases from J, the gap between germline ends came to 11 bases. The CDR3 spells CASSQLLKSEQYF. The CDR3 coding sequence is TGCGCCAGCAGCCAATTGCTGAAGAGCGAGCAGTACTTC.

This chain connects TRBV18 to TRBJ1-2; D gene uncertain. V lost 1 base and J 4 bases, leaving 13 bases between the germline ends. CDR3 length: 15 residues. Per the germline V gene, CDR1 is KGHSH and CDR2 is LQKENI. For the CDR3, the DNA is TGTGCCAGCTCACCACAGGATGGCAGACTCTATGGCTACACCTTC. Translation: CASSPQDGRLYGYTF.

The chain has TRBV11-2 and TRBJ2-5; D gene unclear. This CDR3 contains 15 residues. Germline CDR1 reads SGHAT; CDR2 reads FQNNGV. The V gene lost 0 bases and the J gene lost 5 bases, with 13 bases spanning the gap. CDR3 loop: CASSLDPRGWETQYF. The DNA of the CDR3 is TGTGCCAGCAGCTTAGATCCGAGAGGTTGGGAGACCCAGTACTTC.

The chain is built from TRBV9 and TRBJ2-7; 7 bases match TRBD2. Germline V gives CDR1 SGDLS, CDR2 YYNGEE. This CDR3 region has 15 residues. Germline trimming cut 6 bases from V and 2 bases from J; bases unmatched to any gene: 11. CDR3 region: CASIFRRETAYEQYF. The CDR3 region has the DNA TGTGCCAGCATCTTCAGGCGGGAGACCGCCTACGAGCAGTACTTC. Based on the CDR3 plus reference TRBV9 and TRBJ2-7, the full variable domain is DSGVTQTPKHLITATGQRVTLRCSPRSGDLSVYWYQQSLDQGLQFLIQYYNGEERAKGNILERFSAQQFPDLHSELNLSSLELGDSALYFCASIFRRETAYEQYFGPGTRLTVT.

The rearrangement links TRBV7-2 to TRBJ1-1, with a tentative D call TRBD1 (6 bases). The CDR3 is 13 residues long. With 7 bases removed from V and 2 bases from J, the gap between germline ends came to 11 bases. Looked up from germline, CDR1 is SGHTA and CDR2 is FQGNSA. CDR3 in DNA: TGTGCCAGCATCCAGGACAGAAACACTGAAGCTTTCTTT. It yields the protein CASIQDRNTEAFF.

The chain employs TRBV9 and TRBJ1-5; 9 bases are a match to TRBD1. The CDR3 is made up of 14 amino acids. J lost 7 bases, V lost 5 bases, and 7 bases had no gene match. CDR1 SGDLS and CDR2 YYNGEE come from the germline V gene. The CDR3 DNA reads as TGTGCCAGCAGTCGGACAGGGGCCGGACAGCCCCAGCATTTT. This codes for CASSRTGAGQPQHF.

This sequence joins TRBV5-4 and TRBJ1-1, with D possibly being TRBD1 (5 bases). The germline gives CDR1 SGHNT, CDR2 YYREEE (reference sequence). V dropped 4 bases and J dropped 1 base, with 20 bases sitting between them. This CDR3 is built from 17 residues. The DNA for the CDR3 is TGTGCCAGCAGCCGGCCTGGGAGGGGAGGATGGAACACTGAAGCTTTCTTT. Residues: CASSRPGRGGWNTEAFF.

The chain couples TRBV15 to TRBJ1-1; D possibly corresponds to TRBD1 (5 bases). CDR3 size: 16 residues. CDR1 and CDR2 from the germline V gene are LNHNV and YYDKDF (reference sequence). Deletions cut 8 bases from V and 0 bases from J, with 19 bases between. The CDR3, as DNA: TGTGCCACCGGTGTCGGGACGTTAGTGTTGAACACTGAAGCTTTCTTT. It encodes CATGVGTLVLNTEAFF.

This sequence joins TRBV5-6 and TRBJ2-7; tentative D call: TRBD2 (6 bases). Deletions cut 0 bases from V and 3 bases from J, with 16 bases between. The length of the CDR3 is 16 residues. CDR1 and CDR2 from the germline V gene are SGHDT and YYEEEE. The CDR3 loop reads CASSLEGGALLYEQYF. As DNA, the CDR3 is TGTGCCAGCAGCTTGGAAGGAGGGGCCCTGCTCTACGAGCAGTACTTC.

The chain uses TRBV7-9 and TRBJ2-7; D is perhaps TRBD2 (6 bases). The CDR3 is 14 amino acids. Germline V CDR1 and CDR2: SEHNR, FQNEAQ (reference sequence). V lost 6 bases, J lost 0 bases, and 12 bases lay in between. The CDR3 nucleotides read TGTGCCAGCAGGCCGGGAGCGGGCTCCTACGAGCAGTACTTC. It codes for CASRPGAGSYEQYF. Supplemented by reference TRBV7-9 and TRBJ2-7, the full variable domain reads DTGVSQNPRHKITKRGQNVTFRCDPISEHNRLYWYRQTLGQGPEFLTYFQNEAQLEKSRLLSDRFSAERPKGSFSTLEIQRTEQGDSAMYLCASRPGAGSYEQYFGPGTRLTVT.

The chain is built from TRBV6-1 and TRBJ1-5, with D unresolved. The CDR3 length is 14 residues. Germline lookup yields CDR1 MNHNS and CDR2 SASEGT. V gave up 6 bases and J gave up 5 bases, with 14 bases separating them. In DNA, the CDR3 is TGTGCCAGCAGGAGCGCTTTCTCGGATCAGCCCCAGCATTTT. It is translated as CASRSAFSDQPQHF.

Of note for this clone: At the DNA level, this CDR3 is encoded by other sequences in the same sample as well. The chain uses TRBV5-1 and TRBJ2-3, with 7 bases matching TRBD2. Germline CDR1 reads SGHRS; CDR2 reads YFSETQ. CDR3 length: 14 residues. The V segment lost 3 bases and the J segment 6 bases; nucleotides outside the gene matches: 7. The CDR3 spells CASSSGTTTDTQYF. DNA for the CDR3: TGCGCCAGCAGCTCGGGGACTACAACGGATACGCAGTATTTT.

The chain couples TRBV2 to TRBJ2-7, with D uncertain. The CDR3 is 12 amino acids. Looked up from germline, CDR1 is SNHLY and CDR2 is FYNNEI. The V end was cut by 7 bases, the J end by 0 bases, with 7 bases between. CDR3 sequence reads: CASKSDSYEQYF. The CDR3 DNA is TGTGCCAGCAAAAGCGACTCCTACGAGCAGTACTTC. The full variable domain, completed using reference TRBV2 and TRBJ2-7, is EPEVTQTPSHQVTQMGQEVILRCVPISNHLYFYWYRQILGQKVEFLVSFYNNEISEKSEIFDDQFSVERPDGSNFTLKIRSTKLEDSAMYFCASKSDSYEQYFGPGTRLTVT.

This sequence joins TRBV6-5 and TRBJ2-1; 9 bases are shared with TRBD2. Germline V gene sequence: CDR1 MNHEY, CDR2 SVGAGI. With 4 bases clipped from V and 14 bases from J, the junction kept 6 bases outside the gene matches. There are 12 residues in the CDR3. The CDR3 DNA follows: TGTGCCAGCAGTTCCCCTGGCGGGAGGGAGTTCTTC. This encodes CASSSPGGREFF.

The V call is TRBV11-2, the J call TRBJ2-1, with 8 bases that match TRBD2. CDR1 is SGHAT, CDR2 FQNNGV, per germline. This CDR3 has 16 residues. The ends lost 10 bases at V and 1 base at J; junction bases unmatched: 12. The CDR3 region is CATVRAGGLSYNEQFF. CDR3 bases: TGTGCCACCGTAAGGGCGGGAGGTCTTTCCTACAATGAGCAGTTCTTC.

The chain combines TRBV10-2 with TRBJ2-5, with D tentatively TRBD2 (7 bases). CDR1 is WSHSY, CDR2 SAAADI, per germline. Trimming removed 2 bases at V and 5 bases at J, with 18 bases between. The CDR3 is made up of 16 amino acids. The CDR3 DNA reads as TGCGCCAGCAGTGAGAGGGACAAGGGAGGGAGGGAGACCCAGTACTTC. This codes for CASSERDKGGRETQYF.

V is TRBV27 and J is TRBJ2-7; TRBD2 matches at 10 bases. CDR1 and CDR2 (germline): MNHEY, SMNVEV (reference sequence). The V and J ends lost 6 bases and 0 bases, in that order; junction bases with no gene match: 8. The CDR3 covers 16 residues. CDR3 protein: CASRHRTSGSSYEQYF. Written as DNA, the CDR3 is TGTGCCAGCAGACACAGGACTAGCGGAAGCTCCTACGAGCAGTACTTC.

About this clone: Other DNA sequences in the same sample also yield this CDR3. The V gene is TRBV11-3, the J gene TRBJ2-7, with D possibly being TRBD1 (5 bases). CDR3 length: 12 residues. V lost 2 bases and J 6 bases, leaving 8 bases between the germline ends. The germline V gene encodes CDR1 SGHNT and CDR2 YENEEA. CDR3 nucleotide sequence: TGTGCCAGCAGCTTAAGGGGTGGCGAGCAGTACTTC. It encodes CASSLRGGEQYF. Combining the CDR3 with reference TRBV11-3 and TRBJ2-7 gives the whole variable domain EAGVVQSPRYKIIEKKQPVAFWCNPISGHNTLYWYLQNLGQGPELLIRYENEEAVDDSQLPKDRFSAERLKGVDSTLKIQPAELGDSAVYLCASSLRGGEQYFGPGTRLTVT.

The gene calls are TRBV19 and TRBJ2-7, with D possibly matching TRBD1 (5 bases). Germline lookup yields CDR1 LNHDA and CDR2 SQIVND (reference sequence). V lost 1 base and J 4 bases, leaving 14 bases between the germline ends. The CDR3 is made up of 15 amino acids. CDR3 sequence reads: CASSIVARAEYEQYF. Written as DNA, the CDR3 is TGTGCCAGTAGTATAGTAGCCAGGGCAGAGTACGAGCAGTACTTC.

The CDR3 region is CASSYGLAGETQYF. For the CDR3, the DNA is TGTGCCAGCAGTTACGGGCTAGCCGGAGAGACCCAGTACTTC. This sequence joins TRBV6-6 and TRBJ2-5, with TRBD2 as a possible D gene (5 bases). The CDR3 consists of 14 residues. Trimming left V 2 bases short and J 4 bases short, with 11 bases between. Germline CDR1 is MNHNY and CDR2 is SVGAGI (reference sequence).

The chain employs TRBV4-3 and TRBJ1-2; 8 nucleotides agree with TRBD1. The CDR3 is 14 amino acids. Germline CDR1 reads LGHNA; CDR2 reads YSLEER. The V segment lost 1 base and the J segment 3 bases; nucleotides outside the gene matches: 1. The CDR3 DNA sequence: TGCGCCAGCAGCCAAGGACAGGGGCACTATGGCTACACCTTC. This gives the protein CASSQGQGHYGYTF.

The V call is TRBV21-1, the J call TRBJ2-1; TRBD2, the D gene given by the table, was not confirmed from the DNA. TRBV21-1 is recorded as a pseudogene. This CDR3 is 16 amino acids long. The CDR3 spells CASSKGGGSSYNEQFF. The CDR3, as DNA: TGTGCCAGCAGCAAAGGGGGCGGGAGCTCCTACAATGAGCAGTTCTTC.

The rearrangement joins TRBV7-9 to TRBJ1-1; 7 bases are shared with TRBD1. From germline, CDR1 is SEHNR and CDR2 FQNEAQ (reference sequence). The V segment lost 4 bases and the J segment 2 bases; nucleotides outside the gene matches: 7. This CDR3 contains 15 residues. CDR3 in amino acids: CASSSNRGFNTEAFF. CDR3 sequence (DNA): TGTGCCAGCAGCTCAAACAGGGGTTTCAACACTGAAGCTTTCTTT.

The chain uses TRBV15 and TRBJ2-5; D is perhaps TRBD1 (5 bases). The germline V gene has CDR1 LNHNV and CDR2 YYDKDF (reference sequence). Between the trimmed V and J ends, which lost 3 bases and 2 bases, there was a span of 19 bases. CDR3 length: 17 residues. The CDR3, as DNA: TGTGCCACCAGCAGGGACCGGGCTAAGGGGATACAAGAGACCCAGTACTTC. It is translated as CATSRDRAKGIQETQYF.

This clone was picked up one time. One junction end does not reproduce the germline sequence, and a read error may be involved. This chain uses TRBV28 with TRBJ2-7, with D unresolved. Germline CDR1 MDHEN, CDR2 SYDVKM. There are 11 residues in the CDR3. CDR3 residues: CASSLHGPALF. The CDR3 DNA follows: TGTGCCAGCAGTTTACATGGGCCGGCCCTTTTC.

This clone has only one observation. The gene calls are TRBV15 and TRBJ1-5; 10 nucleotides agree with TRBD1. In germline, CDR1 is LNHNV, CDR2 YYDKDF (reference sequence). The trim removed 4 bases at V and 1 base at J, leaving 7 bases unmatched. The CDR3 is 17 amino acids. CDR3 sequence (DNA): TGTGCCACCAGCACTGACAGGGGGCGGCGGAGCAATCAGCCCCAGCATTTT. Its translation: CATSTDRGRRSNQPQHF.

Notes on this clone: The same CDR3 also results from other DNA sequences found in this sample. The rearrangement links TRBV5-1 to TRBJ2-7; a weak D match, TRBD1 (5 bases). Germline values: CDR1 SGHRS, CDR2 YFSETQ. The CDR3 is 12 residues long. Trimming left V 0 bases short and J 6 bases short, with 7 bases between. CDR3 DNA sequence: TGCGCCAGCAGCTTGGAGGGGTTCGAGCAGTACTTC. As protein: CASSLEGFEQYF.